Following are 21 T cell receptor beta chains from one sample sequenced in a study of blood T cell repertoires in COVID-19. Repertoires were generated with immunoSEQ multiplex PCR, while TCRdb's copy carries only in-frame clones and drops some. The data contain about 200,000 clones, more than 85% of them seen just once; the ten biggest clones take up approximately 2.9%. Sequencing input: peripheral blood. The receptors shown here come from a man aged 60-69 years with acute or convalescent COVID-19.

CDR3: CASSLRTTGGWETQYF. In DNA form, the CDR3 reads TGTGCCAGCAGCTTGCGGACTACGGGGGGCTGGGAGACCCAGTACTTC. The chain is built from TRBV5-6 and TRBJ2-5; possible D gene TRBD2, 7 bases. The CDR3 contains 16 residues. The germline CDR1 and CDR2 sequences are SGHDT and YYEEEE. The V end was cut by 1 base, the J end by 5 bases, with 18 bases between.

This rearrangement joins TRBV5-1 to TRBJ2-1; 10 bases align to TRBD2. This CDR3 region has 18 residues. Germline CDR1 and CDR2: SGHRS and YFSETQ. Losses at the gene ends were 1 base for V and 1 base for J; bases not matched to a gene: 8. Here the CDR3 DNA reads TGCGCCAGCAGCTTGATCAGCGGGGGGGCCCGGTCCTACAATGAGCAGTTCTTC. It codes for CASSLISGGARSYNEQFF.

As DNA, the CDR3 is TGCGCCAGCAGCACCTCGGGGACCCAGTACTTC. This gives the protein CASSTSGTQYF. The chain carries TRBV5-1 and TRBJ2-5; D unresolved. Trimming removed 4 bases from V and 7 bases from J, with 8 bases in between. The CDR3 extends over 11 amino acids. Germline lookup yields CDR1 SGHRS and CDR2 YFSETQ.

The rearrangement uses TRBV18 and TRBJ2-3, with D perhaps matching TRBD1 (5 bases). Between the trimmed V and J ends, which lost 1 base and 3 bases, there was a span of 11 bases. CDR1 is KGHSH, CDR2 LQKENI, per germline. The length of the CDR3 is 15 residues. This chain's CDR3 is CASSPQGAETDTQYF. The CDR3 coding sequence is TGTGCCAGCTCACCACAAGGGGCGGAGACAGATACGCAGTATTTT.

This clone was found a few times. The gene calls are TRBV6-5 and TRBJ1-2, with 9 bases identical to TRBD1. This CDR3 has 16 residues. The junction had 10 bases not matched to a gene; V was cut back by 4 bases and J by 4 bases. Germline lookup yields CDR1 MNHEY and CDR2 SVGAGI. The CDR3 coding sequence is TGTGCCAGCAGTTCCCCGGACCTGGGACAGGGCTATGGCTACACCTTC. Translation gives CASSSPDLGQGYGYTF.

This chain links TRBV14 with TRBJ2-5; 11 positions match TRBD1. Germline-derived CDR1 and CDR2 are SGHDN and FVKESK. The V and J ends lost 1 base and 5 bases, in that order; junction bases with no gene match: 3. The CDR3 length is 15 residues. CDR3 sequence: CASSQGTGGRETQYF. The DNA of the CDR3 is TGTGCCAGCAGCCAAGGGACAGGGGGCCGGGAGACCCAGTACTTC.

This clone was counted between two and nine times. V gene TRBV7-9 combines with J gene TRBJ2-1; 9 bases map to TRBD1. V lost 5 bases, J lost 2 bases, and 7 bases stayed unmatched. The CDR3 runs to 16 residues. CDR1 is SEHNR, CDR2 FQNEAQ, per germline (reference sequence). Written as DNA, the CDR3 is TGTGCCAGCAGCATCCTGGACAGGGGCACCTACAATGAGCAGTTCTTC. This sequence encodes CASSILDRGTYNEQFF.

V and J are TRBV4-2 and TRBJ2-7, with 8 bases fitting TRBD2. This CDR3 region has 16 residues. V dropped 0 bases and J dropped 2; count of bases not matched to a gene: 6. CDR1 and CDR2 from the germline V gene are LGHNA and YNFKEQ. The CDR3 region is CASSQDLSGGPYEQYF. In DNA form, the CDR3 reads TGTGCCAGCAGCCAAGATTTGTCGGGGGGGCCCTACGAGCAGTACTTC.

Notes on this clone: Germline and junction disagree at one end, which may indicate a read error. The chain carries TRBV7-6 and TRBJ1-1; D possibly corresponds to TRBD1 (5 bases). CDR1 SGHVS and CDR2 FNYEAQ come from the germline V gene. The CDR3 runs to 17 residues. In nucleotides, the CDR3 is TGTGCCAGCAGCTTCTTGGGGGGGGGTAACATGAACACTGAAACTTTCTTT. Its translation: CASSFLGGGNMNTETFF.

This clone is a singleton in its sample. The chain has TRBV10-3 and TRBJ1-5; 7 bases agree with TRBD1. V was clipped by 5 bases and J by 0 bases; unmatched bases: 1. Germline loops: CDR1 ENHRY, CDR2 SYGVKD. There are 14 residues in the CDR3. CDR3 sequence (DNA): TGTGCCATCAGTCGGGACAGTAGCAATCAGCCCCAGCATTTT. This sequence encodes CAISRDSSNQPQHF.

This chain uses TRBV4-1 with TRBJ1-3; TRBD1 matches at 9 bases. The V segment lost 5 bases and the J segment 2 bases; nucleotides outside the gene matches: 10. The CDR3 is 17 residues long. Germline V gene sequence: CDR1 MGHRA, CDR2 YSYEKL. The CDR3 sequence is CASSVRSQGAAGNTIYF. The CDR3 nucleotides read TGCGCCAGCAGCGTCCGATCACAGGGGGCAGCTGGAAACACCATATATTTT.

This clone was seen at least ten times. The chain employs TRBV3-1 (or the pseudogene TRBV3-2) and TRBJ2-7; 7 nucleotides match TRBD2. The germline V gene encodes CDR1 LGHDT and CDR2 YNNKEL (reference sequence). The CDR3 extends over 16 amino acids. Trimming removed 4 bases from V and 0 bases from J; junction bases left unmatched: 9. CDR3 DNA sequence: TGTGCCAGCAGCCCCAATGCCGGGGGGTCCTCCTACGAGCAGTACTTC. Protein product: CASSPNAGGSSYEQYF.

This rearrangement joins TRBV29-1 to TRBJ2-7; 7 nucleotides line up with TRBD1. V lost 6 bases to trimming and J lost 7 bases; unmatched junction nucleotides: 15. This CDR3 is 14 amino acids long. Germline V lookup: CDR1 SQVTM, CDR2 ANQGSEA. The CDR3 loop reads CSVKGQPEGSEQYF. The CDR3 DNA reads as TGCAGCGTGAAGGGACAGCCAGAGGGGTCGGAGCAGTACTTC.

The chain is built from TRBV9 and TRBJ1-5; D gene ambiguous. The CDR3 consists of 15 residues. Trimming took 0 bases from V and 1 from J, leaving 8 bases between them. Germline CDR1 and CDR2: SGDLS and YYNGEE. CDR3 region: CASSVGGVSNQPQHF. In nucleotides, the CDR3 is TGTGCCAGCAGCGTAGGAGGAGTGAGCAATCAGCCCCAGCATTTT.

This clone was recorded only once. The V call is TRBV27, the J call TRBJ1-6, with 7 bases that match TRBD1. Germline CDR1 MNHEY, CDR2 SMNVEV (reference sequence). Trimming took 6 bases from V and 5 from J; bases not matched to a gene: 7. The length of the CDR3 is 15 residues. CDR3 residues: CASRAGGRDNSPLHF. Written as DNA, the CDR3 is TGTGCCAGCAGGGCAGGGGGAAGGGATAATTCACCCCTCCACTTT.

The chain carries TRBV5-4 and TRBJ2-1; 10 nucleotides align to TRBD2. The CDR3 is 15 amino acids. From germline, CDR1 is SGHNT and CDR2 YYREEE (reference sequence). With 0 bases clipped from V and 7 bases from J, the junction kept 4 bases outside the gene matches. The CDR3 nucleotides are TGTGCCAGCAGCTTGGCACTAGCGGGGCAGAATGAGCAGTTCTTC. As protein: CASSLALAGQNEQFF.

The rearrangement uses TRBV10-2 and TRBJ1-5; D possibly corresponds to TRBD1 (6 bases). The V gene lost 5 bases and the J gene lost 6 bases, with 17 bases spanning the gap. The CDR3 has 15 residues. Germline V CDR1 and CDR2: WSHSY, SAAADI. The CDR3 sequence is CASSPGGGQGQPQHF. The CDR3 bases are TGCGCCAGCAGTCCCGGGGGGGGGCAAGGTCAGCCCCAGCATTTT.

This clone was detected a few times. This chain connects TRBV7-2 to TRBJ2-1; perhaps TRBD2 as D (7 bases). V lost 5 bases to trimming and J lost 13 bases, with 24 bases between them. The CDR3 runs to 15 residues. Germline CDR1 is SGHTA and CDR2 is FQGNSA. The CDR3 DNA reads TGTGCCAGCAGCCCTGGGGGGGGGCAAAGAATGAGCCAGTTCTTC. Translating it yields CASSPGGGQRMSQFF.

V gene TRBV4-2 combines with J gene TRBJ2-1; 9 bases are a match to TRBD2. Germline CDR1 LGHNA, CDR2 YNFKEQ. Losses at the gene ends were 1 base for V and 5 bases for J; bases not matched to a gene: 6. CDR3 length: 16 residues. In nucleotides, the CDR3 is TGTGCCAGCAGCCAAGGCCTGGGCGGGGGGGACAATGAGCAGTTCTTC. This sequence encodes CASSQGLGGGDNEQFF.

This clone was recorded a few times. CDR3 DNA sequence: TGTGCCAGCAGCGTCCGGGGCACCGGGGAGCTGTTTTTT. Amino acids: CASSVRGTGELFF. The chain combines TRBV7-3 with TRBJ2-2, with a possible D match to TRBD2 (5 bases). The CDR3 is made up of 13 amino acids. CDR1 and CDR2 from the germline V gene are SGHTA and FQGTGA. With 5 bases removed from V and 4 bases from J, the gap between germline ends came to 8 bases.

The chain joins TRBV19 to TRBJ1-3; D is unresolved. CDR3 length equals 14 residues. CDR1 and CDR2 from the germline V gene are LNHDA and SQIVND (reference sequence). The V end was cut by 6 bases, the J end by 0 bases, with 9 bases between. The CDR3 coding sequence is TGTGCCAGTAGCCACAACCTCTCTGGAAACACCATATATTTT. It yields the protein CASSHNLSGNTIYF.